This T cell receptor (beta chain) was sequenced in a study of PD-1 blockade in mismatch repair-deficient tumors. The CDR3 runs 13 residues. Germline V gene lookup returns CDR1 SGHRS and CDR2 YFSETQ. The V end was cut by 9 bases, the J end by 5 bases, with 14 bases between. Profiled with immunoSEQ multiplex PCR; TCRdb holds only in-frame clones, not every one. This table holds some 100,000 clones, 82% found once. This clone has a single count. Sequenced here: peripheral blood, sampled 35 to 37 weeks after starting pembrolizumab. The genes are TRBV5-1 and TRBJ2-2; weak D call: TRBD1 (6 bases). This sequence originates from an adult with mismatch repair-deficient cancer. Here the CDR3 reads CATTGSKTGELFF. CDR3 sequence (DNA): TGCGCCACGACAGGATCAAAGACCGGGGAGCTGTTTTTT.